These 26 T cell receptor beta chains originate from one sample sequenced in a study of cytomegalovirus exposure and HLA in healthy donors. PCR was performed using 60 Vbeta and 13 Jbeta primers. The data were produced by immunoSEQ multiplex PCR, yet TCRdb's version contains in-frame clones alone and is incomplete. The sample shows about 100,000 clones, about 75% of them seen only once. Sequencing used PBMCs. The receptors here all came from a man aged 35 to 55 in good health and CMV-seropositive.

J is TRBJ2-7 and V is TRBV10-3; D is perhaps TRBD1 (6 bases). Germline CDR1 and CDR2: ENHRY and SYGVKD. The CDR3 runs 15 residues. V was pared by 6 bases and J by 6 bases, with 21 bases between. The CDR3 coding sequence is TGTGCCATCAGCCCTGAACAGGGTGGTTCGCTCGAGCAGTACTTC. It encodes CAISPEQGGSLEQYF.

The chain's CDR3 is CASSYSGGTSTEQYF. DNA of the CDR3: TGTGCCAGCAGTTACTCTGGCGGAACTTCGACCGAGCAGTACTTC. This sequence joins TRBV6-5 and TRBJ2-7; D uncertain. V gave up 0 bases and J gave up 6 bases, with 15 bases separating them. The CDR3 length is 15 residues. Germline CDR1 is MNHEY and CDR2 is SVGAGI.

This chain uses TRBV5-4 with TRBJ1-2; D remains unclear. The V gene's germline CDR1 is SGHNT and CDR2 YYREEE (reference sequence). The CDR3 spans 12 residues. Trimming took 0 bases from V and 5 from J, leaving 5 bases between them. CDR3 in amino acids: CASSLDQYGYTF. The CDR3 DNA sequence: TGTGCCAGCAGCTTGGACCAGTATGGCTACACCTTC.

This chain uses TRBV4-1 with TRBJ2-1, with D maybe TRBD2 (6 bases). The CDR3 contains 16 residues. From germline, CDR1 is MGHRA and CDR2 YSYEKL. With 0 bases removed from V and 5 bases from J, the gap between germline ends came to 14 bases. CDR3 loop: CASSQDRAGRNNEQFF. CDR3 sequence (DNA): TGCGCCAGCAGCCAAGATCGGGCGGGGCGAAACAATGAGCAGTTCTTC.

V is TRBV12-5 and J is TRBJ2-7; 7 bases map to TRBD2. V lost 0 bases and J lost 3; bases outside the gene matches: 11. CDR1 and CDR2 (germline): LGHNT, FRNRAP. The CDR3 sequence is 17 residues long. The CDR3 reads CASGLVATSGAIYEQYF. CDR3 coding DNA: TGTGCTAGTGGTTTGGTAGCCACGAGCGGGGCCATCTACGAGCAGTACTTC.

This sequence joins TRBV5-6 and TRBJ2-7; D uncertain. CDR1 and CDR2 (germline): SGHDT, YYEEEE. The CDR3 consists of 15 residues. Trimming took 3 bases from V and 0 from J, leaving 13 bases between them. For the CDR3, the DNA is TGTGCCAGCAGCTCGCCCGAGTACTTCTCCTACGAGCAGTACTTC. It translates to CASSSPEYFSYEQYF. Looking up the rest from reference TRBV5-6 and TRBJ2-7 gives the full variable domain: DAGVTQSPTHLIKTRGQQVTLRCSPKSGHDTVSWYQQALGQGPQFIFQYYEEEERQRGNFPDRFSGHQFPNYSSELNVNALLLGDSALYLCASSSPEYFSYEQYFGPGTRLTVT.

The chain carries TRBV5-1 and TRBJ2-5; the D gene is possibly TRBD1 (7 bases). The CDR3 has 14 residues. The V end was cut by 0 bases, the J end by 6 bases, with 12 bases between. Germline CDR1 reads SGHRS; CDR2 reads YFSETQ. The CDR3 loop is CASSLEGAGKTQYF. DNA of the CDR3: TGCGCCAGCAGCTTGGAGGGGGCGGGAAAGACCCAGTACTTC.

V is TRBV5-6 and J is TRBJ2-7, with TRBD1 as a possible D gene (5 bases). V lost 6 bases and J lost 2, with 15 bases in between. CDR3 size: 14 residues. CDR1 and CDR2 (germline): SGHDT, YYEEEE. The CDR3 DNA follows: TGTGCCAGCACCGTCGCAGGGATGACCTACGAGCAGTACTTC. Translated, it gives CASTVAGMTYEQYF.

J is TRBJ1-1 and V is TRBV5-4; the match to TRBD1 covers 7 bases. J was trimmed by 4 bases and V by 4 bases; bases with no gene match: 4. Germline V gene data show CDR1 as SGHNT and CDR2 as YYREEE (reference sequence). The CDR3 runs to 13 residues. The CDR3 DNA is TGTGCCAGCAGCCAAGGGGGCCCCACTGAAGCTTTCTTT. Translating it yields CASSQGGPTEAFF.

The V call is TRBV19, the J call TRBJ2-1; a weak D match, TRBD1 (6 bases). CDR3 length: 16 residues. The V and J ends lost 0 bases and 1 base respectively, with 10 bases between them. Per germline, CDR1 LNHDA and CDR2 SQIVND (reference sequence). CDR3 DNA sequence: TGTGCCAGTAGTATAGAGGGACATTCATCCTACAATGAGCAGTTCTTC. Its protein product is CASSIEGHSSYNEQFF.

CDR3 bases: TGTGCCATCAGAGGGGGACAGGATAATGAAAAACTGTTTTTT. Encoded protein: CAIRGGQDNEKLFF. The chain joins TRBV10-3 to TRBJ1-4; 8 nucleotides line up with TRBD1. Germline V gene data show CDR1 as ENHRY and CDR2 as SYGVKD. J was trimmed by 4 bases and V by 6 bases; bases with no gene match: 4. The CDR3 runs 14 residues.

CDR3 nucleotide sequence: TGTGCCACCCAAAAGGGACAGGGGGCTTACGAGCAGTACTTC. Translated: CATQKGQGAYEQYF. The gene calls are TRBV2 and TRBJ2-7, with TRBD1 identical over 12 bases. Germline loops: CDR1 SNHLY, CDR2 FYNNEI. V lost 10 bases, J lost 4 bases, and 8 bases stayed unmatched. The CDR3 is made up of 14 amino acids.

This chain joins TRBV19 and TRBJ2-5; the match to TRBD2 covers 8 bases. The CDR3 totals 16 residues. J gave up 8 bases and V 2 bases, and 13 bases lay outside the gene matches. Germline CDR1 LNHDA, CDR2 SQIVND (reference sequence). The DNA of the CDR3 is TGTGCCAGTAGTATATCGGGCGCGGGGGGCCCTAGAACCCAGTACTTC. Protein sequence: CASSISGAGGPRTQYF.

This clone has only a few counts. The chain is built from TRBV2 and TRBJ1-3; no definite D call. V was trimmed by 7 bases and J by 4 bases, leaving 17 bases between them. This CDR3 comprises 15 residues. In germline, CDR1 is SNHLY, CDR2 FYNNEI. The chain's CDR3 is CASNPTFTGGNTIYF. CDR3 sequence (DNA): TGTGCCAGCAATCCGACGTTCACGGGAGGAAACACCATATATTTT.

Concerning this clone: Sequence at one end of the junction differs from germline and may be a read error. The chain is built from TRBV7-9 and TRBJ2-1, with TRBD1 matching 7 bases. This CDR3 is built from 12 residues. Germline assignment: CDR1 SEHNR and CDR2 FQNEAQ (reference sequence). CDR3 sequence reads: CSSSSQGNEQFF. Here the CDR3 DNA reads TGTTCCAGCAGCTCACAGGGGAATGAGCAGTTCTTC.

J is TRBJ2-3 and V is TRBV7-9; 14 nucleotides agree with TRBD2. Germline CDR1 SEHNR, CDR2 FQNEAQ (reference sequence). V gave up 1 base and J gave up 2 bases; unmatched junction bases: 5. The CDR3 covers 18 residues. CDR3 region: CASSLGGLAGVHTDTQYF. The DNA for the CDR3 is TGTGCCAGCAGCTTAGGGGGACTAGCGGGAGTTCACACAGATACGCAGTATTTT. Full variable domain (missing parts from reference TRBV7-9 and TRBJ2-3): DTGVSQNPRHKITKRGQNVTFRCDPISEHNRLYWYRQTLGQGPEFLTYFQNEAQLEKSRLLSDRFSAERPKGSFSTLEIQRTEQGDSAMYLCASSLGGLAGVHTDTQYFGPGTRLTVL.

The chain has TRBV7-2 and TRBJ2-5, with D uncertain. This CDR3 has 12 amino acids. In germline, CDR1 is SGHTA, CDR2 FQGNSA. Trimming cost V 3 bases and J 4 bases, with 6 bases left between them. Here the CDR3 DNA reads TGTGCCAGCAGCTTGAACGGAGAGACCCAGTACTTC. This sequence encodes CASSLNGETQYF.

The V and J genes are TRBV14 and TRBJ1-1; D gene uncertain. The CDR3 has 16 amino acids. Trimming took off 4 bases at V and 1 base at J, with 16 bases between the two ends. The germline gives CDR1 SGHDN, CDR2 FVKESK. The CDR3: CASSPDIYIENTEAFF. The CDR3 coding sequence is TGTGCCAGCAGCCCCGACATTTACATAGAGAACACTGAAGCTTTCTTT.

This chain joins TRBV4-1 and TRBJ1-6, with D possibly TRBD1 on 5 matching bases. Germline assignment: CDR1 MGHRA and CDR2 YSYEKL. The CDR3 is 18 amino acids. With 0 bases removed from V and 13 bases from J, the gap between germline ends came to 25 bases. CDR3 DNA: TGCGCCAGCAGCCAAGATGAGGCGGCAGGGCCTTTCGGTTGGCCCCTCCACTTT. This codes for CASSQDEAAGPFGWPLHF.

This clone was seen once. The rearrangement joins TRBV6-5 to TRBJ1-4; 7 positions agree with TRBD1. Germline CDR1 reads MNHEY; CDR2 reads SVGAGI. J was trimmed by 12 bases and V by 0 bases; bases with no gene match: 10. The CDR3 spans 15 residues. As DNA, the CDR3 is TGTGCCAGCAGTTACTCGAGGGACAGTAGGCTCGAACTGTTTTTT. Protein sequence: CASSYSRDSRLELFF.

The rearrangement links TRBV28 to TRBJ2-4, with D perhaps matching TRBD2 (6 bases). The germline V and J ends were trimmed by 3 bases and 1 base, with 13 bases remaining between them. Looked up from germline, CDR1 is MDHEN and CDR2 is SYDVKM. The CDR3 loop spans 16 amino acids. The CDR3 nucleotides read TGTGCCAGCAGTTTTGAGCCGGGAGCGGCCAAAAACATTCAGTACTTC. Encoded protein: CASSFEPGAAKNIQYF.

V and J are TRBV7-6 and TRBJ2-7; 13 positions agree with TRBD2. J gave up 0 bases and V 5 bases, and 4 bases lay outside the gene matches. The V gene's germline CDR1 is SGHVS and CDR2 FNYEAQ. This CDR3 has 16 residues. Written as DNA, the CDR3 is TGTGCCAGCAGCCTCAGGACTAGCGGGAGCTCCTACGAGCAGTACTTC. This codes for CASSLRTSGSSYEQYF.

The sample holds one count of this clone. The chain has TRBV19 and TRBJ2-7; 9 bases agree with TRBD2. CDR3 length equals 15 residues. After removal of 3 bases from V and 7 bases from J, the junction contained 10 bases not matched to a gene. Germline V gives CDR1 LNHDA, CDR2 SQIVND (reference sequence). In DNA, the CDR3 is TGTGCCAGTAGTATTCGTCCCCGAAGCGGGGGGGAGCAGTACTTC. Residues: CASSIRPRSGGEQYF. Combining the CDR3 with reference TRBV19 and TRBJ2-7 gives the whole variable domain DGGITQSPKYLFRKEGQNVTLSCEQNLNHDAMYWYRQDPGQGLRLIYYSQIVNDFQKGDIAEGYSVSREKKESFPLTVTSAQKNPTAFYLCASSIRPRSGGEQYFGPGTRLTVT.

Comment on this clone: Distinct nucleotide sequences in the sample also encode this CDR3. The V and J genes are TRBV7-3 and TRBJ2-1; 9 positions agree with TRBD2. V gave up 5 bases and J gave up 8 bases; unmatched junction bases: 10. The germline V gene encodes CDR1 SGHTA and CDR2 FQGTGA. This CDR3 is built from 15 residues. The DNA for the CDR3 is TGTGCCAGCAGCCCCACGGGCGGGGGGGGCGATGAGCAGTTCTTC. Its protein is CASSPTGGGGDEQFF.

The chain couples TRBV6-4 to TRBJ1-6; TRBD1 might be the D (6 bases). Looked up from germline, CDR1 is MRHNA and CDR2 is SNTAGT. The CDR3 is 14 amino acids. The V end was cut by 3 bases, the J end by 4 bases, with 7 bases between. The CDR3 here is CASSDQGYNSPLHF. In nucleotides, the CDR3 is TGTGCCAGCAGTGATCAGGGGTATAATTCACCCCTCCACTTT.

The chain combines TRBV5-1 with TRBJ2-7; D call uncertain. V lost 2 bases, J lost 3 bases, and 12 bases lay in between. Germline CDR1 is SGHRS and CDR2 is YFSETQ. The CDR3 length is 14 residues. This CDR3 is CASSFGLGDYEQYF. CDR3 nucleotides: TGCGCCAGCAGCTTTGGGTTAGGAGACTACGAGCAGTACTTC.